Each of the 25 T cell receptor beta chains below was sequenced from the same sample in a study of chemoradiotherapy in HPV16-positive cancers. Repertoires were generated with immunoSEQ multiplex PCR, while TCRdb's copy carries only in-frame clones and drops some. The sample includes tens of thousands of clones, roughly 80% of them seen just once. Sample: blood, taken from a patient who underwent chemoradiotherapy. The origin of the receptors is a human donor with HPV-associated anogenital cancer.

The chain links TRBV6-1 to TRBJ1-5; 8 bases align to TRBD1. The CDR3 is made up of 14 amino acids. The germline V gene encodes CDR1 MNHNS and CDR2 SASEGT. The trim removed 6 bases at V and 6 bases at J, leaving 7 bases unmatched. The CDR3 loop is CASRQTGVGQPQHF. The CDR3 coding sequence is TGTGCCAGCAGACAGACAGGGGTGGGTCAGCCCCAGCATTTT.

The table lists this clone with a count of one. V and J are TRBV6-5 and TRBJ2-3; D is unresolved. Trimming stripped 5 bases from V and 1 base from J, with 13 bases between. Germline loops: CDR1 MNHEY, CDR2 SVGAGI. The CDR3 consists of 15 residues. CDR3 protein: CASSRKSVGTDTQYF. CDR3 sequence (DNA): TGTGCCAGCAGTCGTAAAAGCGTAGGCACAGATACGCAGTATTTT.

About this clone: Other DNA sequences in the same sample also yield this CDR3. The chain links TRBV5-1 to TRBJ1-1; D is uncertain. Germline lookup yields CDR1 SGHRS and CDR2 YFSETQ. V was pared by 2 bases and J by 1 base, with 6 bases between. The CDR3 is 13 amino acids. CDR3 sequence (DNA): TGCGCCAGCAGCTTAGGAGGGAACACTGAAGCTTTCTTT. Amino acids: CASSLGGNTEAFF.

The CDR3 reads CASSSPSGGQTDTQYF. As DNA, the CDR3 is TGTGCCAGCAGTTCCCCTAGCGGGGGGCAAACAGATACGCAGTATTTT. The V call is TRBV28, the J call TRBJ2-3, with 11 bases matching TRBD2. CDR1 is MDHEN, CDR2 SYDVKM, per germline. The V and J ends lost 4 bases and 3 bases, in that order; junction bases with no gene match: 6. The CDR3 totals 16 residues.

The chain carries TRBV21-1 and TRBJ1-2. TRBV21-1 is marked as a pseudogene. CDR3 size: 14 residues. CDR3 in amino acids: CASIPRGDNYGYTF. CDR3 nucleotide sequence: TGTGCCAGCATCCCGAGGGGGGATAACTATGGCTACACCTTC.

The CDR3 DNA reads TGTGCCAGCAGCTTAGGCCTGACCCAATACGACTACACCTTC. Protein sequence: CASSLGLTQYDYTF. This chain uses TRBV7-2 with TRBJ1-2; D gene uncertain. The CDR3 covers 14 residues. V was cut by 1 base and J by 10 bases, with 16 bases left in between. Germline assignment: CDR1 SGHTA and CDR2 FQGNSA. Full variable domain (rest looked up from reference TRBV7-2 and TRBJ1-2): GAGVSQSPSNKVTEKGKDVELRCDPISGHTALYWYRQSLGQGLEFLIYFQGNSAPDKSGLPSDRFSAERTGGSVSTLTIQRTQQEDSAVYLCASSLGLTQYDYTFGSGTRLTVV.

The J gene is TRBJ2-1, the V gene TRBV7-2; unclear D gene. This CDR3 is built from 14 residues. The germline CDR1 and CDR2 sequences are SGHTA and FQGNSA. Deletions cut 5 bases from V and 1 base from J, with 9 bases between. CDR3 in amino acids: CASSPYTSYNEQFF. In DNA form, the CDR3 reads TGTGCCAGCAGCCCTTACACGTCCTACAATGAGCAGTTCTTC.

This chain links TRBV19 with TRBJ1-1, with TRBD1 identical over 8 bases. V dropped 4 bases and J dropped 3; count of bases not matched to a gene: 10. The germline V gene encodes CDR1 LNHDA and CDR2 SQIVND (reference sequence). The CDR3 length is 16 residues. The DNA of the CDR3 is TGTGCCAGTAGTACGACAGGGGAACGGGTGTACACTGAAGCTTTCTTT. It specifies CASSTTGERVYTEAFF.

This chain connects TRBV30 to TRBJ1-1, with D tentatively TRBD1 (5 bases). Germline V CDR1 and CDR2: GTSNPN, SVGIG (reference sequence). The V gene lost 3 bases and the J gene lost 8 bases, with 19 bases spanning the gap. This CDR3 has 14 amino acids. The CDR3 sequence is CAWSGLAGIMEAFF. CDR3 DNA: TGTGCCTGGAGCGGATTGGCAGGGATTATGGAAGCTTTCTTT.

The CDR3 loop is CASSESLWVSGNTIYF. The CDR3 region has the DNA TGTGCCAGCAGTGAATCCCTCTGGGTTTCTGGAAACACCATATATTTT. This chain joins TRBV6-1 and TRBJ1-3; D unresolved. Trimming pared 2 bases from V and 1 base from J, leaving 12 bases between. The CDR3 runs 16 residues. Germline V CDR1 and CDR2: MNHNS, SASEGT.

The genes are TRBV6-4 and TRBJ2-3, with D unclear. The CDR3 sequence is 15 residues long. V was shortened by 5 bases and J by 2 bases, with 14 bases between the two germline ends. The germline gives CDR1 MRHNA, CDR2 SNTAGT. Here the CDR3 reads CASSPRLVFTDTQYF. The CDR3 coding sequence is TGTGCCAGCAGTCCTCGACTGGTATTCACAGATACGCAGTATTTT.

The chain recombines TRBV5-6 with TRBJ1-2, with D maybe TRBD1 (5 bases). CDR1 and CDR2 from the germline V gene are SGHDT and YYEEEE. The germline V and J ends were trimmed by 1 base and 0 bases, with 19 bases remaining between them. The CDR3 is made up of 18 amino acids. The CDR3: CASSLTDRSRDTNYGYTF. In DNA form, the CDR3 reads TGTGCCAGCAGCTTGACCGACAGATCTCGAGATACTAACTATGGCTACACCTTC.

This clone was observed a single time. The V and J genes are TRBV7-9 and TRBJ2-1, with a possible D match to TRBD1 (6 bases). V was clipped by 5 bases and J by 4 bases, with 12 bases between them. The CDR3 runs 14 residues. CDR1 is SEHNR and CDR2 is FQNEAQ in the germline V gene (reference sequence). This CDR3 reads CASSPKQGYNEQFF. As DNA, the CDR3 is TGTGCCAGCAGCCCAAAACAGGGTTACAATGAGCAGTTCTTC.

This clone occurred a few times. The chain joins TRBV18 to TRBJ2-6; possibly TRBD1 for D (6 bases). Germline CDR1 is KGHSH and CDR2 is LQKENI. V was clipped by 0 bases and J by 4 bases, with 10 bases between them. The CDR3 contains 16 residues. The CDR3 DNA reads TGTGCCAGCTCACCACCGGTAACAGGGGGGGCCAACGTCCTGACTTTC. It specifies CASSPPVTGGANVLTF.

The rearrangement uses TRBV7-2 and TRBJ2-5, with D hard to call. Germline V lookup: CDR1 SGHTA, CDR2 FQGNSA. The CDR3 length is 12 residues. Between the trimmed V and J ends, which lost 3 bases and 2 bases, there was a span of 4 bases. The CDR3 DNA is TGTGCCAGCAGCTTCCAACAAGAGACCCAGTACTTC. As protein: CASSFQQETQYF. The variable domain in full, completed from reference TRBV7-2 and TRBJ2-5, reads GAGVSQSPSNKVTEKGKDVELRCDPISGHTALYWYRQSLGQGLEFLIYFQGNSAPDKSGLPSDRFSAERTGGSVSTLTIQRTQQEDSAVYLCASSFQQETQYFGPGTRLLVL.

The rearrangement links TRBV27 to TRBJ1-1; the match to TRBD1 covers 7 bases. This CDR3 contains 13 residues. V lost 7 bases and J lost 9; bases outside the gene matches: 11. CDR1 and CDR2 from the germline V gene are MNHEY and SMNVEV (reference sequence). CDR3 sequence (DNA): TGTGCCAGCACCCCGCGGCCAGGGGGAAAAGCTTTCTTT. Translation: CASTPRPGGKAFF.

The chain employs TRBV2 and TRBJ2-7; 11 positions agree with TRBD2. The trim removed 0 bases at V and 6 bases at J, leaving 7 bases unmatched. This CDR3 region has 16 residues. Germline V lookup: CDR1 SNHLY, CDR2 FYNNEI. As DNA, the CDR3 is TGTGCCAGCAGTGAAGCTAGCGGGGGGGCCCGCCGCGAGCAGTACGTC. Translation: CASSEASGGARREQYV.

CDR3 coding DNA: TGCGCCAGCAGCTTGGACGGGTCCCCTCTAGATGAGCAGTTCTTC. Encoded protein: CASSLDGSPLDEQFF. J is TRBJ2-1 and V is TRBV5-1, with D unresolved. This CDR3 region has 15 residues. Per germline, CDR1 SGHRS and CDR2 YFSETQ. The V end was cut by 0 bases, the J end by 8 bases, with 15 bases between.

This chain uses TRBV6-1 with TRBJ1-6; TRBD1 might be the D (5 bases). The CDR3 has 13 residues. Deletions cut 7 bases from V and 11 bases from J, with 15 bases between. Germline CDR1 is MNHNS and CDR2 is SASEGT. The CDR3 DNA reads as TGTGCCAGCATTTCCGCCGGGACTACACCCCTCCACTTT. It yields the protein CASISAGTTPLHF.

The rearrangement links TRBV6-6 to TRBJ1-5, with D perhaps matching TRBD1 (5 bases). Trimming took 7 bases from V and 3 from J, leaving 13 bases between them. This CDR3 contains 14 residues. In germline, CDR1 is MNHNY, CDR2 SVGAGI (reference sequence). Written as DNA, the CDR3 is TGTGCCAGCAACCTGGGGGACCTCAATCAGCCCCAGCATTTT. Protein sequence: CASNLGDLNQPQHF.

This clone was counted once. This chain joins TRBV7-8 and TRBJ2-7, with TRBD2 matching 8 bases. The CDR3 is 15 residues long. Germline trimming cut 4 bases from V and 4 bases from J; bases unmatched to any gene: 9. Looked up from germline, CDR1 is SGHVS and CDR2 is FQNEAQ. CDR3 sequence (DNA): TGTGCCAGCAGCTCCGGGACTAGTGGCCCTTACGAGCAGTACGTC. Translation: CASSSGTSGPYEQYV.

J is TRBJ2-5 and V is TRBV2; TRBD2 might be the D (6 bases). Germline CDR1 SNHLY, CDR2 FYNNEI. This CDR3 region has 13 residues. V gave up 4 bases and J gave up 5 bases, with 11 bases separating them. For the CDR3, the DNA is TGTGCCAGCAGTGTAATGGCGGGGGAGACCCAGTACTTC. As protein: CASSVMAGETQYF.

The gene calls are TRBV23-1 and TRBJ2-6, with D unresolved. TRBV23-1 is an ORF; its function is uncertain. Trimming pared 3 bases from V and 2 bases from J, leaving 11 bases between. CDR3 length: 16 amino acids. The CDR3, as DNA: TGCGCCAGCAGTCAGAGGAAGCCCGCTGGGGCCAACGTCCTGACTTTC. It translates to CASSQRKPAGANVLTF.

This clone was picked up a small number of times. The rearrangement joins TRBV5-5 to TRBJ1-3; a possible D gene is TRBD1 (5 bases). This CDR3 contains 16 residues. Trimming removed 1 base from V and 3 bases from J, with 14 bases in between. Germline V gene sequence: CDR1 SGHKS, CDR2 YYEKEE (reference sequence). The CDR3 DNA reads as TGTGCCAGCAGCTTGAAGCAGGGAAACGGTGGAAACACCATATATTTT. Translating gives CASSLKQGNGGNTIYF.

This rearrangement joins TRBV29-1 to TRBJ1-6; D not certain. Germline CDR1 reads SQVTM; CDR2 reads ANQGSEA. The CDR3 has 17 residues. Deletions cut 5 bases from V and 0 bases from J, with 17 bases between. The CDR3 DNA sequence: TGCAGCGTTAATTCGTTTGACCAAAGCTCCTATAATTCACCCCTCCACTTT. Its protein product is CSVNSFDQSSYNSPLHF. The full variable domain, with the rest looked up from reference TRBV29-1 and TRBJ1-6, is SAVISQKPSRDICQRGTSLTIQCQVDSQVTMMFWYRQQPGQSLTLIATANQGSEATYESGFVIDKFPISRPNLTFSTLTVSNMSPEDSSIYLCSVNSFDQSSYNSPLHFGNGTRLTVT.